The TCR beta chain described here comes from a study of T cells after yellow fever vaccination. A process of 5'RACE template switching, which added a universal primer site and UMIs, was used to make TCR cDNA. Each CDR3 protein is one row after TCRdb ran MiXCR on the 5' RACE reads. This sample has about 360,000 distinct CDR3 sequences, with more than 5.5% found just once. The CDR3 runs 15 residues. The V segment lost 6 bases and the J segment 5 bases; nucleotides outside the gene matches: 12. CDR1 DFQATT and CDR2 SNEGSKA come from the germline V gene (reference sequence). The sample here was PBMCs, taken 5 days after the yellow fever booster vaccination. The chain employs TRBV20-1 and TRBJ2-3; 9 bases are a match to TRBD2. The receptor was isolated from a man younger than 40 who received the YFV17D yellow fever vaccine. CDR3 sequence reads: CSAPFLLAGVDTQYF. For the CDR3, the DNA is TGCAGTGCCCCGTTCTTGTTAGCGGGAGTAGATACGCAGTATTTT.